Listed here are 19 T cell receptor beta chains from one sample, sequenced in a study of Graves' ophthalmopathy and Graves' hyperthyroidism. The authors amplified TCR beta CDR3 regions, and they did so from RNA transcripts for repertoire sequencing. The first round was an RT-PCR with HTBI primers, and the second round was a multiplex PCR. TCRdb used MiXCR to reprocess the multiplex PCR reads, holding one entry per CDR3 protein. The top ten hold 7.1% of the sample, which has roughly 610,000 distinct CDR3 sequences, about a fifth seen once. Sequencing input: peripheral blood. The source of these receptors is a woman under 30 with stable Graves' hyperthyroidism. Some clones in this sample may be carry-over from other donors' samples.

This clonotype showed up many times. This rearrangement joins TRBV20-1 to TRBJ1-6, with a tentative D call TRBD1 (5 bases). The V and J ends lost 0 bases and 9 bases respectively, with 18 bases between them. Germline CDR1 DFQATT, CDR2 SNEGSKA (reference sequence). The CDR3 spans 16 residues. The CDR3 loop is CSARDQEFLRGSPLHF. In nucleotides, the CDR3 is TGCAGTGCTAGAGATCAGGAGTTCTTAAGGGGTTCACCCCTCCACTTT.

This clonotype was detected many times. The CDR3 DNA is TGTGCCAGCAGTGATGCGAGGGCTAACTATGGCTACACCTTC. Encoded protein: CASSDARANYGYTF. This chain uses TRBV2 with TRBJ1-2; the D is unclear. The CDR3 spans 14 residues. Per the germline V gene, CDR1 is SNHLY and CDR2 is FYNNEI. The V end lost 3 bases, the J end lost 0 bases, and 8 bases lay between the germline ends. Full variable domain (remainder filled in from reference TRBV2 and TRBJ1-2): EPEVTQTPSHQVTQMGQEVILRCVPISNHLYFYWYRQILGQKVEFLVSFYNNEISEKSEIFDDQFSVERPDGSNFTLKIRSTKLEDSAMYFCASSDARANYGYTFGSGTRLTVV.

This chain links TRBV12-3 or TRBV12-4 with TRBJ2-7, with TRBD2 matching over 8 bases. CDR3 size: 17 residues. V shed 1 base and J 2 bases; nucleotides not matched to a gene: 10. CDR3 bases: TGTGCCAGCAGTTTAGTGGGATGGGGGACTAGTGCCTACGAGCAGTACTTC. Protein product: CASSLVGWGTSAYEQYF.

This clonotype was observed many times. CDR3 nucleotide sequence: TGCAGTGCTAGGGACAGGGGGCCTGATGGCTACACCTTC. This encodes CSARDRGPDGYTF. The chain carries TRBV20-1 and TRBJ1-2, with 11 bases aligning to TRBD1. The CDR3 has 13 residues. Germline loops: CDR1 DFQATT, CDR2 SNEGSKA (reference sequence). Losses at the gene ends were 3 bases for V and 6 bases for J; bases not matched to a gene: 3.

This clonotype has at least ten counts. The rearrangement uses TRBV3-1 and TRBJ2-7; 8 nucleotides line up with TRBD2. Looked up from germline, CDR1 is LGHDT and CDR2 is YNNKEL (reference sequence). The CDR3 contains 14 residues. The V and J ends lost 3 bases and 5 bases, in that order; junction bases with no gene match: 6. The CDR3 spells CASSHGGGANEQYF. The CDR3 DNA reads TGTGCCAGCAGCCACGGGGGGGGTGCCAACGAGCAGTACTTC.

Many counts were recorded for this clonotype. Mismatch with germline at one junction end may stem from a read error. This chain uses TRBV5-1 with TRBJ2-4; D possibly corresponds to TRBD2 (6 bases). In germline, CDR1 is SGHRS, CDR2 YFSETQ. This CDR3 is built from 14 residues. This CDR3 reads CASSSTLAKNIKYF. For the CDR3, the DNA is TGCGCCAGCAGCTCCACACTAGCCAAAAACATTAAGTACTTC.

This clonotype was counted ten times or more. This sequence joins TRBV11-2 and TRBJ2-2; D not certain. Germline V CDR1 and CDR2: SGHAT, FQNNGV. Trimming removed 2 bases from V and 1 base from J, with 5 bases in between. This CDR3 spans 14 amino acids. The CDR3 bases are TGTGCCAGCAGCTTAATCCTGAACACCGGGGAGCTGTTTTTT. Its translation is CASSLILNTGELFF. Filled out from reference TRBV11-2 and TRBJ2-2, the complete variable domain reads EAGVAQSPRYKIIEKRQSVAFWCNPISGHATLYWYQQILGQGPKLLIQFQNNGVVDDSQLPKDRFSAERLKGVDSTLKIQPAKLEDSAVYLCASSLILNTGELFFGEGSRLTVL.

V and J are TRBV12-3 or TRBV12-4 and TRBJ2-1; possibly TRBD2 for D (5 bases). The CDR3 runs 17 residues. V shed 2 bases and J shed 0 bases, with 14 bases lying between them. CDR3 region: CASSLNYLGSSYNEQFF. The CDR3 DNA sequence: TGTGCCAGCAGTTTAAATTACTTGGGGAGCTCCTACAATGAGCAGTTCTTC.

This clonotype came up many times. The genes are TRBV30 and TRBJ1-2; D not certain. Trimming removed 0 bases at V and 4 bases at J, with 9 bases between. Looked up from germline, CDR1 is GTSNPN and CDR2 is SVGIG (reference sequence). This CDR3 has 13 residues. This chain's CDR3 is CAWSVQGSYGYTF. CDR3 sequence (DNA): TGTGCCTGGAGTGTACAAGGGTCCTATGGCTACACCTTC.

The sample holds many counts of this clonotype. In DNA form, the CDR3 reads TGCAGTGCTACCGGTAGGGCGAACACTGAAGCTTTCTTT. Translating it yields CSATGRANTEAFF. This sequence joins TRBV20-1 and TRBJ1-1; D is unclear. The CDR3 is 13 residues long. Germline loops: CDR1 DFQATT, CDR2 SNEGSKA (reference sequence). Trimming took 4 bases from V and 1 from J, leaving 10 bases between them.

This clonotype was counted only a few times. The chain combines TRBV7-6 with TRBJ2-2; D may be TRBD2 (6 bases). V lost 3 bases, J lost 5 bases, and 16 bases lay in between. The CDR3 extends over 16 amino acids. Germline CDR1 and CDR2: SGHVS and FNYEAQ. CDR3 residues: CASSLFVAGGTGELFF. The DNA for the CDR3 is TGTGCCAGCAGCTTGTTCGTGGCAGGAGGGACCGGGGAGCTGTTTTTT.

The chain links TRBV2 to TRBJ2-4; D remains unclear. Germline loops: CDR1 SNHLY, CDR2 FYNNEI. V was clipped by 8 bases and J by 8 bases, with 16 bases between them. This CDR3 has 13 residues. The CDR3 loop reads CASRPDALDIQYF. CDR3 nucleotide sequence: TGTGCCAGCCGCCCGGACGCATTGGACATTCAGTACTTC.

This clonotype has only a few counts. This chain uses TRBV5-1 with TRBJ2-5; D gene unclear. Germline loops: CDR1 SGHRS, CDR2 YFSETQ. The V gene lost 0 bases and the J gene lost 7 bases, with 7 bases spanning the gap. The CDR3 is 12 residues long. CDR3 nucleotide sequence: TGCGCCAGCAGCTTGGATTTTGGGACCCAGTACTTC. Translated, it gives CASSLDFGTQYF.

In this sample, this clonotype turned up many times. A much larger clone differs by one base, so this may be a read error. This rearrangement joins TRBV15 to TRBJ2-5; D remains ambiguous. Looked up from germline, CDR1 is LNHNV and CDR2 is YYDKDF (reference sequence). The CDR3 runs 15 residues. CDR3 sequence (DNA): TGTGCCACCAGCGGAGACGCTGGAGCTCAAGAGACCCAGTACTTC. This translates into CATSGDAGAQETQYF.

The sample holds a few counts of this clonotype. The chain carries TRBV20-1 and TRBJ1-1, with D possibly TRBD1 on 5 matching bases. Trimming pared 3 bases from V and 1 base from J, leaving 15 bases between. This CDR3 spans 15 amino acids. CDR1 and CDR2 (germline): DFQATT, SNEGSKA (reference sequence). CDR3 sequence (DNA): TGCAGTGCTAGCGGCAGGGAGCAGGGGAACACTGAAGCTTTCTTT. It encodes CSASGREQGNTEAFF.

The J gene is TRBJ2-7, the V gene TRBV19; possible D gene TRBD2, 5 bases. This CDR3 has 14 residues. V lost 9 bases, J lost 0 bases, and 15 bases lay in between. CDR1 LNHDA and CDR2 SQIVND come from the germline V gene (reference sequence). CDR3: CASAGLVSSYEQYF. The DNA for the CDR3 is TGTGCCAGCGCGGGTCTGGTGAGCTCCTACGAGCAGTACTTC.

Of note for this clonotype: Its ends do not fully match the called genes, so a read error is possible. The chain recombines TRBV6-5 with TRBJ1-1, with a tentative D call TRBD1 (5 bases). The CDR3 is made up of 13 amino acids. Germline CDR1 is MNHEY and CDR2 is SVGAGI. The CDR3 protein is CASCYRGVTEAFF. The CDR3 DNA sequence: TGTGCCAGCTGTTACAGAGGGGTCACTGAAGCTTTCTTT.

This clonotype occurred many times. The CDR3 DNA reads as TGTGCCAGCAGTAGAGGGGGAATTCAGCCCCAGCATTTT. It is translated as CASSRGGIQPQHF. The gene calls are TRBV6-2 or TRBV6-3 and TRBJ1-5; maybe TRBD1 (6 bases). The germline gives CDR1 MNHEY, CDR2 SVGEGT. The CDR3 length is 13 residues. Trimming stripped 5 bases from V and 6 bases from J, with 11 bases between.

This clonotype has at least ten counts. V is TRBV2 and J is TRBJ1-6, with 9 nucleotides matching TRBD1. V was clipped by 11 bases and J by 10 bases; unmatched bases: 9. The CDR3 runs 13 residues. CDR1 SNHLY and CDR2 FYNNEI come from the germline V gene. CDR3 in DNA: TGTGCCGGCAAGGACAGGGGTTACTCACCCCTCCACTTT. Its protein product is CAGKDRGYSPLHF.